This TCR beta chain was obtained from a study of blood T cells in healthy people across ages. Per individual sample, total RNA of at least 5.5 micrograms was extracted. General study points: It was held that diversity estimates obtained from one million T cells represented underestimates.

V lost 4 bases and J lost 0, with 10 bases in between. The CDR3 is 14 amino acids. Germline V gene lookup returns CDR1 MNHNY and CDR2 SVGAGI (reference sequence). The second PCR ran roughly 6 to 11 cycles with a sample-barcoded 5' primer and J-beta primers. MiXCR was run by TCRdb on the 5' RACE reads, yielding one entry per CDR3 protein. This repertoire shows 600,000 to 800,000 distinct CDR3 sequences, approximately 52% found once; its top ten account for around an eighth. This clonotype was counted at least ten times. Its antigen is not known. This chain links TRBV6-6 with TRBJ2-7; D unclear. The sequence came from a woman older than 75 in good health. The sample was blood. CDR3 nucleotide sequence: TGTGCCAGCAGTTTTCTCCAGAGCTCCTACGAGCAGTACTTC. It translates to CASSFLQSSYEQYF.